The TCR beta chain under discussion was sequenced for a study of T cells in localized non-small cell lung cancer. Assay: immunoSEQ multiplex PCR; the TCRdb copy retains only in-frame clones and omits some. The sample shows around 96,000 clones, approximately 91% of them seen only once. CDR1 is SEHNR and CDR2 is FQNEAQ in the germline V gene (reference sequence). V lost 5 bases to trimming and J lost 4 bases; unmatched junction nucleotides: 9. The CDR3 has 16 residues. Source: PBMCs, taken before any cancer treatment. The gene calls are TRBV7-9 and TRBJ1-3; TRBD1 matches at 9 bases. This sequence originates from a woman aged 40-70 years with stage II squamous cell lung carcinoma. CDR3 protein: CASSLGTGQGGNTIYF. DNA of the CDR3: TGTGCCAGCAGCCTTGGGACGGGACAGGGAGGAAACACCATATATTTT.